Listed here are 21 T cell receptor beta chains from one sample, sequenced in a study of blood T cell repertoires in COVID-19. The assay was immunoSEQ multiplex PCR, and TCRdb's table has in-frame clones only and misses some. The sample lists a few hundred thousand clones; around 80% were seen once. Sequenced material: peripheral blood. These receptors originate from a man in his thirties or forties with active or convalescent COVID-19.

The V gene is TRBV5-1, the J gene TRBJ1-5, with no clear D. The germline gives CDR1 SGHRS, CDR2 YFSETQ. Trimming removed 0 bases from V and 4 bases from J, with 8 bases in between. CDR3 length: 14 amino acids. CDR3 region: CASSLGQINQPQHF. The CDR3 nucleotides read TGCGCCAGCAGCTTGGGGCAGATTAATCAGCCCCAGCATTTT.

This clone was recorded a few times. Here the CDR3 DNA reads TGCAGCGTTCTCGGGATCGGCTACGAGCAGTACTTC. As protein: CSVLGIGYEQYF. V is TRBV29-1 and J is TRBJ2-7; tentative D call: TRBD2 (5 bases). This CDR3 is built from 12 residues. The V gene lost 5 bases and the J gene lost 3 bases, with 11 bases spanning the gap. CDR1 and CDR2 (germline): SQVTM, ANQGSEA.

J is TRBJ2-7 and V is TRBV30; the D gene is possibly TRBD2 (5 bases). This CDR3 region has 13 residues. CDR1 and CDR2 (germline): GTSNPN, SVGIG (reference sequence). Trimming pared 3 bases from V and 4 bases from J, leaving 13 bases between. The DNA of the CDR3 is TGTGCCTGGAGGGAGGAGATGTCTTACGAGCAGTACTTC. Encoded protein: CAWREEMSYEQYF.

The DNA for the CDR3 is TGTGCCAGCAGCTTGGGAGTTGCAGGGACTGGAAACACCATATATTTT. This translates into CASSLGVAGTGNTIYF. V and J are TRBV5-4 and TRBJ1-3; D might be TRBD1 (5 bases). The V gene lost 0 bases and the J gene lost 2 bases, with 12 bases spanning the gap. From germline, CDR1 is SGHNT and CDR2 YYREEE (reference sequence). The CDR3 is 16 residues long.

This clone has more than one count but fewer than ten. The rearrangement joins TRBV5-1 to TRBJ1-4; D unresolved. The germline V gene has CDR1 SGHRS and CDR2 YFSETQ. The CDR3 covers 15 residues. V gave up 0 bases and J gave up 3 bases, with 9 bases separating them. For the CDR3, the DNA is TGCGCCAGCAGCTTGGGGGCCTCAGCTAATGAAAAACTGTTTTTT. It encodes CASSLGASANEKLFF.

This chain uses TRBV5-1 with TRBJ1-1; D not resolved. Germline V gives CDR1 SGHRS, CDR2 YFSETQ. The CDR3 has 13 amino acids. The V and J ends lost 4 bases and 3 bases respectively, with 10 bases between them. This CDR3 is CASSTRQDTEAFF. The CDR3 bases are TGCGCCAGCAGCACAAGACAAGACACTGAAGCTTTCTTT.

This clone showed up just once. The chain joins TRBV4-3 to TRBJ1-6, with D perhaps matching TRBD1 (5 bases). Between the trimmed V and J ends, which lost 0 bases and 13 bases, there was a span of 13 bases. Germline values: CDR1 LGHNA, CDR2 YSLEER. This CDR3 is 14 amino acids long. CDR3 sequence: CASSQEGWGPPLHF. The CDR3 bases are TGCGCCAGCAGCCAAGAGGGGTGGGGCCCGCCCCTCCACTTT.

The CDR3 protein is CASSLGGGEGNEQFF. In DNA, the CDR3 is TGTGCCAGCAGCTTAGGGGGGGGCGAGGGCAATGAGCAGTTCTTC. V is TRBV5-4 and J is TRBJ2-1; weak D call: TRBD2 (7 bases). The V end lost 2 bases, the J end lost 6 bases, and 15 bases lay between the germline ends. Germline V gene sequence: CDR1 SGHNT, CDR2 YYREEE (reference sequence). The CDR3 is made up of 15 amino acids.

The chain is built from TRBV2 and TRBJ1-6, with 7 bases that match TRBD1. The CDR3 covers 14 residues. Germline values: CDR1 SNHLY, CDR2 FYNNEI. With 6 bases clipped from V and 9 bases from J, the junction kept 8 bases outside the gene matches. DNA of the CDR3: TGTGCCAGCAGGAGACAGGGAACGAGTTCACCCCTCCACTTT. It translates to CASRRQGTSSPLHF. Combining the CDR3 with reference TRBV2 and TRBJ1-6 gives the whole variable domain EPEVTQTPSHQVTQMGQEVILRCVPISNHLYFYWYRQILGQKVEFLVSFYNNEISEKSEIFDDQFSVERPDGSNFTLKIRSTKLEDSAMYFCASRRQGTSSPLHFGNGTRLTVT.

The chain has TRBV6-2 or TRBV6-3 and TRBJ2-7; 10 nucleotides match TRBD2. From germline, CDR1 is MNHEY and CDR2 SVGEGT. The CDR3 has 16 amino acids. V shed 2 bases, J shed 0 bases, and the junction held 4 bases outside the gene matches. In DNA, the CDR3 is TGTGCCAGCAGTTACGCTAGCGGGAGCCTCTCCTACGAGCAGTACTTC. It yields the protein CASSYASGSLSYEQYF.

The chain uses TRBV19 and TRBJ1-2; tentative D call: TRBD1 (5 bases). Germline assignment: CDR1 LNHDA and CDR2 SQIVND (reference sequence). The CDR3 spans 15 residues. V was cut by 6 bases and J by 1 base, with 15 bases left in between. CDR3: CASRPRVSSNYGYTF. The CDR3 DNA sequence: TGTGCCAGTAGACCCAGGGTTTCTAGTAACTATGGCTACACCTTC.

CDR3 DNA sequence: TGTGCCAGCAGTTTACAGGGTGGAAACACCATATATTTT. Translated, it gives CASSLQGGNTIYF. V usage is TRBV28 and J usage is TRBJ1-3, with a tentative D call TRBD1 (5 bases). Germline V gene sequence: CDR1 MDHEN, CDR2 SYDVKM. V lost 2 bases and J lost 3, with 5 bases in between. The CDR3 consists of 13 residues.

The chain recombines TRBV7-9 with TRBJ2-7; D possibly corresponds to TRBD1 (5 bases). The length of the CDR3 is 15 residues. The germline CDR1 and CDR2 sequences are SEHNR and FQNEAQ (reference sequence). V was trimmed by 5 bases and J by 5 bases, leaving 19 bases between them. In nucleotides, the CDR3 is TGTGCCAGCAGCCCGCAGGGCACAAGTCACAACGAGCAGTACTTC. Translated, it gives CASSPQGTSHNEQYF.

The CDR3 bases are TGTGCCAGCAGCTTAGACGGGGATGGGGCTGAAGCTTTCTTT. Its translation: CASSLDGDGAEAFF. The chain uses TRBV7-2 and TRBJ1-1; D is undetermined. CDR1 SGHTA and CDR2 FQGNSA come from the germline V gene. Deletions cut 1 base from V and 6 bases from J, with 12 bases between. The CDR3 spans 14 residues.

The sample holds one count of this clone. This chain uses TRBV24-1 with TRBJ2-7, with a tentative D call TRBD1 (5 bases). Germline lookup yields CDR1 KGHDR and CDR2 SFDVKD. The CDR3 sequence is 12 residues long. Trimming shortened V by 3 bases and J by 12 bases, and 14 bases separated the two germline ends. In DNA form, the CDR3 reads TGTGCCACCAGTGATGGCAGGGAAAGTCTGTACTTC. Amino acids: CATSDGRESLYF.

CDR3 nucleotides: TGTGCCAGCAGAGTACCACAGGGGCGAGGAGAGACCCAGTACTTC. Amino acid sequence: CASRVPQGRGETQYF. The chain is built from TRBV11-2 and TRBJ2-5, with 7 bases matching TRBD1. Germline trimming cut 6 bases from V and 4 bases from J; bases unmatched to any gene: 11. This CDR3 has 15 residues. CDR1 is SGHAT and CDR2 is FQNNGV in the germline V gene.

The chain combines TRBV5-1 with TRBJ2-2, with 9 bases that match TRBD1. Germline CDR1 and CDR2: SGHRS and YFSETQ. Trimming removed 6 bases from V and 7 bases from J; junction bases left unmatched: 10. This CDR3 spans 15 amino acids. This chain's CDR3 is CASIKGQGNVGELFF. The DNA of the CDR3 is TGCGCCAGCATCAAGGGACAGGGTAACGTCGGGGAGCTGTTTTTT.

The chain combines TRBV19 with TRBJ1-5, with unresolved D. CDR3 length: 13 residues. Germline CDR1 LNHDA, CDR2 SQIVND (reference sequence). With 8 bases removed from V and 0 bases from J, the gap between germline ends came to 8 bases. CDR3 coding DNA: TGTGCCAGTGCAGGATATAGCAATCAGCCCCAGCATTTT. Translating gives CASAGYSNQPQHF.

The chain joins TRBV29-1 to TRBJ2-3, with D possibly TRBD2 on 5 matching bases. The CDR3 spans 15 residues. Germline V gene sequence: CDR1 SQVTM, CDR2 ANQGSEA. Trimming took off 0 bases at V and 0 bases at J, with 10 bases between the two ends. CDR3 coding DNA: TGCAGCGTTGAAGATCCTGGAGGTAGCACAGATACGCAGTATTTT. It codes for CSVEDPGGSTDTQYF.

The chain employs TRBV27 and TRBJ1-2, with unresolved D. Trimming stripped 5 bases from V and 0 bases from J, with 13 bases between. Germline CDR1 reads MNHEY; CDR2 reads SMNVEV (reference sequence). The CDR3 covers 15 residues. CDR3 residues: CASSRRAGTNYGYTF. Written as DNA, the CDR3 is TGTGCCAGCAGTCGAAGGGCGGGGACTAACTATGGCTACACCTTC.

The CDR3 DNA sequence: TGCGCCAGCAGCCATGTCCGAGCCAAAAACATTCAGTACTTC. It encodes CASSHVRAKNIQYF. The rearrangement joins TRBV4-3 to TRBJ2-4; no definite D call. V was pared by 3 bases and J by 0 bases, with 6 bases between. The germline V gene has CDR1 LGHNA and CDR2 YSLEER. The CDR3 covers 14 residues.